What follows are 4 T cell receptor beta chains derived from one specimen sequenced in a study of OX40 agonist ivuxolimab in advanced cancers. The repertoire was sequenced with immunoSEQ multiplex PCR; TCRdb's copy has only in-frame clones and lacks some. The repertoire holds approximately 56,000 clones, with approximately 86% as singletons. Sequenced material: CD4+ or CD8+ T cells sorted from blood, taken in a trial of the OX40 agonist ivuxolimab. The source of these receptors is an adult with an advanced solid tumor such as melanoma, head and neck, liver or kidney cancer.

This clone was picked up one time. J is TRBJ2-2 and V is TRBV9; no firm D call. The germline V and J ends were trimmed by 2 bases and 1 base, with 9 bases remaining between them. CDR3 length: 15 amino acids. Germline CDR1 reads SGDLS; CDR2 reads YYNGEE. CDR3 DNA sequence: TGTGCCAGCAGCGTTTACAGTGAGAACACCGGGGAGCTGTTTTTT. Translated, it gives CASSVYSENTGELFF.

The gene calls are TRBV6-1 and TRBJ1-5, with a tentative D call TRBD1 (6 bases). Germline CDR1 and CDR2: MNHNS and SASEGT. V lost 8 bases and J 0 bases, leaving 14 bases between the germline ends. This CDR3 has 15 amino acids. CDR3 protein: CASAWTADSNQPQHF. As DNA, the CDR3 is TGTGCCAGCGCCTGGACAGCCGATAGCAATCAGCCCCAGCATTTT.

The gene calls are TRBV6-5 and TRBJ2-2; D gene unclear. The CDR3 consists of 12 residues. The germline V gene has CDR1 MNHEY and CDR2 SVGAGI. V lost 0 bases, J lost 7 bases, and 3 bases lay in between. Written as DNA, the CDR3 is TGTGCCAGCAGTTACTCTGGCGGGGAGCTGTTTTTT. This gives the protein CASSYSGGELFF.

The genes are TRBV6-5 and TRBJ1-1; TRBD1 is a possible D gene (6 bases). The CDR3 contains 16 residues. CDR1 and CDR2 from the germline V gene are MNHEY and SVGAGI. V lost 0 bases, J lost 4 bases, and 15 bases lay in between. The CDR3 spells CASSYSGGLRATEAFF. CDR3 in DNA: TGTGCCAGCAGTTACTCAGGGGGTTTGAGGGCCACTGAAGCTTTCTTT.